A single sample is the source of the 18 T cell receptor beta chains below, sequenced in a study of T-cell memory formation after mild COVID-19. TCRdb called the 5' RACE reads again in MiXCR, with one record for every CDR3 protein. The data contain approximately 100,000 distinct CDR3 sequences, 9.5% to 15% of them singletons. The sample comprised PBMCs or a T cell subset sorted from them (not recorded which). Every receptor here comes from an adult woman who had mild COVID-19 (a few samples of this study predate the infection). Cell type and time point are not known.

The chain links TRBV7-6 to TRBJ2-1; D ambiguous. CDR1 and CDR2 from the germline V gene are SGHVS and FNYEAQ. V lost 2 bases to trimming and J lost 2 bases, with 4 bases between them. The CDR3 consists of 13 residues. CDR3 amino acids: CASSLSPYNEQFF. The CDR3 nucleotides read TGTGCCAGCAGCTTATCTCCCTACAATGAGCAGTTCTTC.

This clonotype was counted a few times. V and J are TRBV27 and TRBJ2-1, with D unresolved. CDR1 MNHEY and CDR2 SMNVEV come from the germline V gene (reference sequence). Trimming cost V 5 bases and J 1 base, with 18 bases left between them. This CDR3 is 17 amino acids long. CDR3 in DNA: TGTGCCAGCAGTCCCCCCCTCTGGGTAGGATCCTACAATGAGCAGTTCTTC. This codes for CASSPPLWVGSYNEQFF.

This clonotype was seen at least ten times. V and J are TRBV7-9 and TRBJ2-1; TRBD2 matches at 16 bases. V lost 5 bases to trimming and J lost 5 bases; unmatched junction nucleotides: 9. Looked up from germline, CDR1 is SEHNR and CDR2 is FQNEAQ (reference sequence). The CDR3 consists of 18 residues. The CDR3 loop is CASSLGTSGRVGNNEQFF. The CDR3 DNA sequence: TGTGCCAGCAGCCTGGGGACTAGCGGGAGGGTTGGCAACAATGAGCAGTTCTTC.

The chain joins TRBV7-6 to TRBJ2-7; D not resolved. The ends were cut back, 4 bases at V and 6 bases at J, with 10 bases in the middle. In germline, CDR1 is SGHVS, CDR2 FNYEAQ. This CDR3 has 12 residues. The CDR3 DNA follows: TGTGCCAGCAGCTCCGAGTCCGGCGAGCAGTACTTC. Its translation is CASSSESGEQYF.

The rearrangement links TRBV9 to TRBJ1-1, with a possible D match to TRBD1 (5 bases). CDR1 is SGDLS, CDR2 YYNGEE, per germline. The CDR3 covers 14 residues. V lost 0 bases and J lost 8, with 14 bases in between. In DNA form, the CDR3 reads TGTGCCAGCAGCGTAGATGGGGGTGAAGCCGAAGCTTTCTTT. Its translation: CASSVDGGEAEAFF.

The V call is TRBV7-6, the J call TRBJ2-5; D is undetermined. V was clipped by 4 bases and J by 2 bases, with 5 bases between them. Germline V lookup: CDR1 SGHVS, CDR2 FNYEAQ. The CDR3 consists of 12 residues. The CDR3 protein is CASSSPQETQYF. Written as DNA, the CDR3 is TGTGCCAGCAGCTCGCCTCAAGAGACCCAGTACTTC.

The J gene is TRBJ2-7, the V gene TRBV29-1; a possible D gene is TRBD2 (5 bases). V was trimmed by 6 bases and J by 2 bases, leaving 11 bases between them. CDR1 and CDR2 from the germline V gene are SQVTM and ANQGSEA. This CDR3 is 12 amino acids long. As DNA, the CDR3 is TGCAGCGTCAAAAGCGGCCCCTACGAGCAGTACTTC. This gives the protein CSVKSGPYEQYF.

This chain joins TRBV20-1 and TRBJ2-1, with D unresolved. The CDR3 extends over 15 amino acids. The V and J ends lost 0 bases and 0 bases respectively, with 9 bases between them. Germline V gene data show CDR1 as DFQATT and CDR2 as SNEGSKA (reference sequence). The CDR3 DNA reads as TGCAGTGCTAGAGATCCGACCTACTCCTACAATGAGCAGTTCTTC. Translation gives CSARDPTYSYNEQFF.

The chain links TRBV30 to TRBJ1-1; no clear D. V lost 2 bases and J 4 bases, leaving 11 bases between the germline ends. The length of the CDR3 is 13 residues. Germline CDR1 GTSNPN, CDR2 SVGIG (reference sequence). CDR3 protein: CAWSLLTRTEAFF. The CDR3 nucleotides read TGTGCCTGGAGTCTCCTTACCCGCACTGAAGCTTTCTTT.

This sequence joins TRBV20-1 and TRBJ2-1; 8 bases map to TRBD2. CDR3 size: 13 residues. V dropped 6 bases and J dropped 3; count of bases not matched to a gene: 4. The germline CDR1 and CDR2 sequences are DFQATT and SNEGSKA (reference sequence). The CDR3 coding sequence is TGCAGTGCCGCACTAGCGGACTACAATGAGCAGTTCTTC. Translated, it gives CSAALADYNEQFF.

A single count supports this clonotype. The J gene is TRBJ2-1, the V gene TRBV12-3 or TRBV12-4; D might be TRBD2 (7 bases). The V gene lost 0 bases and the J gene lost 14 bases, with 17 bases spanning the gap. This CDR3 region has 14 residues. CDR3 sequence: CASSLALNKGGEFF. The CDR3 nucleotides read TGTGCCAGCAGTTTAGCGCTCAATAAAGGGGGGGAGTTCTTC.

The V call is TRBV9, the J call TRBJ2-7, with 8 bases aligning to TRBD1. This CDR3 is built from 15 residues. Germline V CDR1 and CDR2: SGDLS, YYNGEE. V was clipped by 0 bases and J by 2 bases; unmatched bases: 4. This CDR3 is CASSVEWTGTYEQYF. CDR3 nucleotides: TGTGCCAGCAGCGTAGAGTGGACAGGGACCTACGAGCAGTACTTC.

This clonotype was observed many times. The chain carries TRBV7-9 and TRBJ2-3; D is possibly TRBD2 (5 bases). The V gene lost 5 bases and the J gene lost 2 bases, with 14 bases spanning the gap. CDR1 is SEHNR and CDR2 is FQNEAQ in the germline V gene (reference sequence). The CDR3 is 15 residues long. The CDR3 sequence is CASSTPLANTDTQYF. The CDR3 nucleotides read TGTGCCAGCAGCACCCCTCTAGCCAACACAGATACGCAGTATTTT.

The sample holds a few counts of this clonotype. The rearrangement links TRBV7-9 to TRBJ2-1, with 9 positions matching TRBD1. V shed 5 bases, J shed 5 bases, and the junction held 10 bases outside the gene matches. CDR3 length: 16 residues. Germline V gene data show CDR1 as SEHNR and CDR2 as FQNEAQ (reference sequence). This CDR3 is CASSGARDRVDNEQFF. In DNA, the CDR3 is TGTGCCAGCAGCGGTGCCCGGGACAGGGTCGACAATGAGCAGTTCTTC.

This clonotype occurred a few times. Compared with germline, one end of the junction differs, possibly owing to a read error. The CDR3 is CASSWGHEQFF. The CDR3 DNA reads TGTGCCAGTAGTTGGGGGCATGAGCAGTTCTTC. V and J are TRBV27 and TRBJ2-1, with D perhaps matching TRBD1 (6 bases). The CDR3 spans 11 residues. CDR1 and CDR2 (germline): MNHEY, SMNVEV (reference sequence).

The chain employs TRBV12-3 or TRBV12-4 and TRBJ1-1, with a tentative D call TRBD1 (6 bases). Trimming took off 4 bases at V and 5 bases at J, with 8 bases between the two ends. The CDR3 runs to 12 residues. The CDR3 nucleotides are TGTGCCAGCAGTTCGGGGGCTACTGAAGCTTTCTTT. This sequence encodes CASSSGATEAFF.

The chain combines TRBV12-3 or TRBV12-4 with TRBJ1-1; D possibly corresponds to TRBD1 (5 bases). The CDR3 contains 14 residues. Trimming took 2 bases from V and 3 from J, leaving 10 bases between them. CDR3 coding DNA: TGTGCCAGCAGTTTAAGGGGACCCTACACTGAAGCTTTCTTT. Its translation: CASSLRGPYTEAFF.

This clonotype was seen a few times. The chain carries TRBV7-9 and TRBJ2-7; D gene uncertain. V lost 4 bases to trimming and J lost 7 bases, with 17 bases between them. The CDR3 spans 14 residues. CDR1 and CDR2 from the germline V gene are SEHNR and FQNEAQ (reference sequence). The CDR3, as DNA: TGTGCCAGCAGCTCTCCGACATCCCCTAGGGAGCAGTACTTC. Translated, it gives CASSSPTSPREQYF.